The 29 T cell receptor beta chains below come from one sample, sequenced in a study of cytomegalovirus exposure and HLA in healthy donors. It was with 60 Vbeta and 13 Jbeta primers that the PCR ran. The data were produced by immunoSEQ multiplex PCR, yet TCRdb's version contains in-frame clones alone and is incomplete. The top ten clones hold approximately 1.7% of a sample with about 200,000 clones, approximately 86% of them seen once. Sequenced input: PBMCs. These receptors all stem from a woman aged 18 to 35 in good health and CMV-seronegative.

In this sample, this clone turned up once. The chain is built from TRBV9 and TRBJ2-7, with 7 nucleotides matching TRBD2. The J segment lost 5 bases and the V segment lost 0 bases, leaving 8 bases of the junction unmatched. CDR3 length equals 15 residues. Germline loops: CDR1 SGDLS, CDR2 YYNGEE. CDR3 sequence: CASSVGGGRWDEQYF. The CDR3 DNA reads TGTGCCAGCAGCGTAGGTGGCGGGAGATGGGACGAGCAGTACTTC.

This chain connects TRBV6-6 to TRBJ2-1, with 7 bases matching TRBD2. The trim removed 2 bases at V and 4 bases at J, leaving 2 bases unmatched. The length of the CDR3 is 14 residues. Germline V CDR1 and CDR2: MNHNY, SVGAGI (reference sequence). The CDR3 region is CASSYGGGYNEQFF. The DNA of the CDR3 is TGTGCCAGCAGTTACGGGGGGGGTTACAATGAGCAGTTCTTC.

This clone was seen once. The genes are TRBV27 and TRBJ1-6; D is uncertain. With 5 bases removed from V and 10 bases from J, the gap between germline ends came to 12 bases. CDR3 length equals 13 residues. Germline V lookup: CDR1 MNHEY, CDR2 SMNVEV (reference sequence). In DNA form, the CDR3 reads TGTGCCAGCAGTCCACAAAACAACTCACCCCTCCACTTT. Translated, it gives CASSPQNNSPLHF.

The V gene is TRBV5-4, the J gene TRBJ1-4, with 8 bases matching TRBD1. CDR1 and CDR2 (germline): SGHNT, YYREEE (reference sequence). The CDR3 covers 13 residues. V was clipped by 7 bases and J by 7 bases; unmatched bases: 6. The DNA of the CDR3 is TGTGCCAGCGGTCCAGGGGGCGGTGAAAAACTGTTTTTT. Translating gives CASGPGGGEKLFF.

This sequence joins TRBV19 and TRBJ2-1; a possible D gene is TRBD1 (5 bases). The CDR3 length is 17 residues. Per germline, CDR1 LNHDA and CDR2 SQIVND (reference sequence). V shed 5 bases and J shed 0 bases, with 17 bases lying between them. DNA for the CDR3: TGTGCCAGTAGTTCCTATGTGGGGCGAAACTCCTACAATGAGCAGTTCTTC. Translation: CASSSYVGRNSYNEQFF.

This clone was seen only once. The J gene is TRBJ1-2, the V gene TRBV6-6, with a tentative D call TRBD1 (5 bases). CDR3 length equals 14 residues. Per the germline V gene, CDR1 is MNHNY and CDR2 is SVGAGI (reference sequence). Trimming shortened V by 7 bases and J by 5 bases, and 17 bases separated the two germline ends. CDR3 protein: CASIGTPSWYGYTF. DNA for the CDR3: TGTGCCAGCATCGGGACTCCTTCTTGGTATGGCTACACCTTC.

This chain uses TRBV4-1 with TRBJ2-3; 11 bases agree with TRBD1. CDR1 is MGHRA, CDR2 YSYEKL, per germline. Trimming cost V 4 bases and J 3 bases; bases outside gene matches: 3. This CDR3 is 15 amino acids long. As DNA, the CDR3 is TGCGCCAGCAGCCTGGGACAGGGGGTAACAGATACGCAGTATTTT. This sequence encodes CASSLGQGVTDTQYF.

The rearrangement joins TRBV19 to TRBJ2-1; 12 bases agree with TRBD2. This CDR3 is built from 18 residues. The germline CDR1 and CDR2 sequences are LNHDA and SQIVND (reference sequence). V dropped 2 bases and J dropped 4; count of bases not matched to a gene: 9. The CDR3: CASSIPWTSGTLYNEQFF. The CDR3 DNA follows: TGTGCCAGTAGTATACCTTGGACTAGCGGGACCCTATACAATGAGCAGTTCTTC.

The rearrangement uses TRBV5-8 and TRBJ1-5, with D possibly TRBD1 on 5 matching bases. V gave up 1 base and J gave up 5 bases, with 19 bases separating them. Looked up from germline, CDR1 is SGHTS and CDR2 is YDEGEE. The CDR3 totals 17 residues. The CDR3 sequence is CASSLWQGQRADQPQHF. CDR3 DNA: TGTGCCAGCAGCTTGTGGCAGGGCCAGCGCGCGGATCAGCCCCAGCATTTT.

This clone was observed once. The J gene is TRBJ2-5, the V gene TRBV4-1; tentative D call: TRBD1 (5 bases). This CDR3 spans 14 amino acids. The germline CDR1 and CDR2 sequences are MGHRA and YSYEKL. V was shortened by 2 bases and J by 6 bases, with 13 bases between the two germline ends. CDR3 nucleotides: TGCGCCAGCAGCCAACCAACAAGGGGTCAGACCCAGTACTTC. Its protein product is CASSQPTRGQTQYF.

This chain joins TRBV28 and TRBJ1-1; D not resolved. The V gene's germline CDR1 is MDHEN and CDR2 SYDVKM. The CDR3 sequence is 14 residues long. The V gene lost 2 bases and the J gene lost 1 base, with 8 bases spanning the gap. For the CDR3, the DNA is TGTGCCAGCAGTTTAAGGCCGGGGAACACTGAAGCTTTCTTT. Residues: CASSLRPGNTEAFF.

CDR3 protein: CASSFLQGSNQPQHF. CDR3 in DNA: TGTGCCAGCAGTTTCCTACAGGGTAGCAATCAGCCCCAGCATTTT. The gene calls are TRBV6-6 and TRBJ1-5, with a tentative D call TRBD1 (6 bases). Looked up from germline, CDR1 is MNHNY and CDR2 is SVGAGI (reference sequence). The V end was cut by 4 bases, the J end by 0 bases, with 10 bases between. This CDR3 comprises 15 residues.

J is TRBJ2-2 and V is TRBV19; D uncertain. The CDR3 consists of 15 residues. V gave up 7 bases and J gave up 0 bases, with 12 bases separating them. Looked up from germline, CDR1 is LNHDA and CDR2 is SQIVND (reference sequence). DNA for the CDR3: TGTGCCAGTACTCACTACACGACGAACACCGGGGAGCTGTTTTTT. Residues: CASTHYTTNTGELFF.

This clone has only a few counts. V usage is TRBV2 and J usage is TRBJ1-1, with 8 bases fitting TRBD1. The CDR3 is made up of 15 amino acids. Germline V lookup: CDR1 SNHLY, CDR2 FYNNEI. Unmatched junction bases numbered 9, after V lost 6 bases and J lost 3 bases. The CDR3 nucleotides are TGTGCCAGCAGACTCAGGGGGCGCGGGGACACTGAAGCTTTCTTT. Its protein is CASRLRGRGDTEAFF.

The chain links TRBV7-9 to TRBJ2-7; D uncertain. The ends were cut back, 2 bases at V and 5 bases at J, with 22 bases in the middle. This CDR3 region has 17 residues. Germline values: CDR1 SEHNR, CDR2 FQNEAQ (reference sequence). CDR3 DNA sequence: TGTGCCAGCAGCTTAAGTGGTGCGTCGAGGAATCGAAACGAGCAGTACTTC. Translation gives CASSLSGASRNRNEQYF. The entire variable domain, with the rest obtained from reference TRBV7-9 and TRBJ2-7, is as follows: DTGVSQNPRHKITKRGQNVTFRCDPISEHNRLYWYRQTLGQGPEFLTYFQNEAQLEKSRLLSDRFSAERPKGSFSTLEIQRTEQGDSAMYLCASSLSGASRNRNEQYFGPGTRLTVT.

J is TRBJ2-7 and V is TRBV19; D is perhaps TRBD1 (6 bases). The CDR3 runs to 16 residues. Trimming cost V 1 base and J 3 bases, with 16 bases left between them. Germline CDR1 is LNHDA and CDR2 is SQIVND (reference sequence). The CDR3 is CASSIGGKGENYEQYF. In DNA, the CDR3 is TGTGCCAGTAGTATAGGTGGGAAGGGGGAAAACTACGAGCAGTACTTC.

This chain links TRBV5-1 with TRBJ2-5; TRBD1 aligns across 8 bases. This CDR3 is built from 15 residues. Trimming at V came to 4 bases and at J to 11 bases, leaving 16 bases not matched to a gene. Germline lookup yields CDR1 SGHRS and CDR2 YFSETQ. CDR3 in DNA: TGCGCCAGCAGCAGGGGACAGGAGGGGAAGAGAGAGCAGTACTTC. This translates into CASSRGQEGKREQYF.

The rearrangement joins TRBV5-4 to TRBJ2-7; D may be TRBD2 (6 bases). The CDR3 is 14 amino acids. Trimming stripped 10 bases from V and 10 bases from J, with 27 bases between. Germline-derived CDR1 and CDR2 are SGHNT and YYREEE (reference sequence). The CDR3 coding sequence is TGTGCCCCCCGCCGTCGGGGGAATTGCCCCCGCCAGTACTTC. This codes for CAPRRRGNCPRQYF.

V and J are TRBV11-2 and TRBJ2-1, with a tentative D call TRBD2 (6 bases). CDR3 length: 12 residues. Per germline, CDR1 SGHAT and CDR2 FQNNGV. V was trimmed by 4 bases and J by 7 bases, leaving 8 bases between them. The chain's CDR3 is CASSSRGNEQFF. The DNA for the CDR3 is TGTGCCAGCAGCTCCCGGGGGAATGAGCAGTTCTTC. Full variable domain (outside the CDR3, taken from reference TRBV11-2 and TRBJ2-1): EAGVAQSPRYKIIEKRQSVAFWCNPISGHATLYWYQQILGQGPKLLIQFQNNGVVDDSQLPKDRFSAERLKGVDSTLKIQPAKLEDSAVYLCASSSRGNEQFFGPGTRLTVL.

J is TRBJ1-5 and V is TRBV5-1; 7 bases fit TRBD1. The junction had 8 bases not matched to a gene; V was cut back by 5 bases and J by 6 bases. Germline CDR1 SGHRS, CDR2 YFSETQ. CDR3 size: 14 residues. The CDR3 protein is CASSLAGGAQPQHF. The CDR3, as DNA: TGCGCCAGCAGTCTGGCAGGGGGAGCTCAGCCCCAGCATTTT.

The CDR3: CASSLTADRGTGELFF. DNA for the CDR3: TGCGCCAGCAGCTTGACTGCGGACAGGGGCACCGGGGAGCTGTTTTTT. The chain couples TRBV5-1 to TRBJ2-2; 9 bases map to TRBD1. The CDR3 is 16 amino acids. V was clipped by 1 base and J by 4 bases; unmatched bases: 5. Germline V gene lookup returns CDR1 SGHRS and CDR2 YFSETQ. The complete variable domain, with remaining parts taken from reference TRBV5-1 and TRBJ2-2, reads KAGVTQTPRYLIKTRGQQVTLSCSPISGHRSVSWYQQTPGQGLQFLFEYFSETQRNKGNFPGRFSGRQFSNSRSEMNVSTLELGDSALYLCASSLTADRGTGELFFGEGSRLTVL.

The V and J genes are TRBV27 and TRBJ1-5; D might be TRBD1 (5 bases). Germline CDR1 and CDR2: MNHEY and SMNVEV (reference sequence). V dropped 11 bases and J dropped 6 bases, with 17 bases sitting between them. CDR3 length equals 13 residues. The CDR3 region has the DNA TGTGCCGCTGGAGGAGGGGATCTTCAGCCCCAGCATTTT. Its translation is CAAGGGDLQPQHF.

The V gene is TRBV5-1, the J gene TRBJ1-2; TRBD1 agrees at 9 bases. V lost 4 bases to trimming and J lost 0 bases; unmatched junction nucleotides: 10. The V gene's germline CDR1 is SGHRS and CDR2 YFSETQ. The CDR3 totals 17 residues. DNA of the CDR3: TGCGCCAGCAGCCTCTCGGCCGGGACAGGGACTAACTATGGCTACACCTTC. Its protein product is CASSLSAGTGTNYGYTF. Complete variable domain (other parts from reference TRBV5-1 and TRBJ1-2): KAGVTQTPRYLIKTRGQQVTLSCSPISGHRSVSWYQQTPGQGLQFLFEYFSETQRNKGNFPGRFSGRQFSNSRSEMNVSTLELGDSALYLCASSLSAGTGTNYGYTFGSGTRLTVV.

The chain links TRBV6-1 to TRBJ2-5; TRBD1 might be the D (6 bases). The CDR3 covers 14 residues. Germline CDR1 is MNHNS and CDR2 is SASEGT. V shed 8 bases and J shed 2 bases, with 15 bases lying between them. The CDR3 spells CASSRQVSQETQYF. The CDR3 bases are TGTGCCAGCTCGCGACAGGTTTCACAAGAGACCCAGTACTTC.

The gene calls are TRBV7-3 and TRBJ2-2; TRBD1 matches 7 bases. After removal of 4 bases from V and 5 bases from J, the junction contained 4 bases not matched to a gene. The germline V gene encodes CDR1 SGHTA and CDR2 FQGTGA. This CDR3 contains 14 residues. The CDR3 bases are TGTGCCAGCAGCTCATCGACAGGGACCGGGGAGCTGTTTTTT. As protein: CASSSSTGTGELFF.

The chain joins TRBV6-5 to TRBJ2-5; 8 bases map to TRBD2. The end of the DNA aligns better with TRBJ2-7, so the J call may be wrong. CDR3 size: 14 residues. The V gene's germline CDR1 is MNHEY and CDR2 SVGAGI. DNA of the CDR3: TGTGCCAGCAGTTATAGCGGGGTGTCCTACGAGCAGTACTTC. This translates into CASSYSGVSYEQYF.

The V call is TRBV30, the J call TRBJ1-6; D remains ambiguous. Trimming left V 0 bases short and J 7 bases short, with 13 bases between. Germline values: CDR1 GTSNPN, CDR2 SVGIG (reference sequence). The CDR3 consists of 15 residues. In DNA form, the CDR3 reads TGTGCCTGGAGTGTAAATTTTGCGGTGAATTCACCCCTCCACTTT. Translation gives CAWSVNFAVNSPLHF.

This chain links TRBV5-4 with TRBJ2-1, with D possibly being TRBD2 (7 bases). In germline, CDR1 is SGHNT, CDR2 YYREEE (reference sequence). CDR3 length equals 16 residues. Trimming took 4 bases from V and 4 from J, leaving 18 bases between them. The CDR3 coding sequence is TGTGCCAGCAGCCCGAGGGGGGGCGGGGCATACAATGAGCAGTTCTTC. Its protein is CASSPRGGGAYNEQFF.

CDR3 sequence: CASSLSGTLNTEAFF. CDR3 in DNA: TGCGCCAGCAGCTTGTCCGGGACACTGAACACTGAAGCTTTCTTT. The chain has TRBV5-1 and TRBJ1-1; possibly TRBD1 for D (6 bases). V dropped 1 base and J dropped 0 bases, with 10 bases sitting between them. In germline, CDR1 is SGHRS, CDR2 YFSETQ. The CDR3 length is 15 residues.